This TCR beta chain appears in the sequencing data of a study of blood T cell repertoires in COVID-19. Across the whole study: Nucleic acid was either cDNA or gDNA, and it came from T cells, B-cell-depleted T cells, or PBMCs.

In the study's own analysis: Estimates of nucleated cell counts were drawn from the amplification of reference gene primers. Using immunoSEQ multiplex PCR, the repertoire was profiled, and TCRdb retains in-frame clones only, with some absent. The V and J calls and clone size were taken over from that table, and D and trimming were inferred from the DNA. Altogether roughly 160,000 clones are present, approximately 84% being singletons, with the ten largest covering 12% to 15%. Trimming removed 6 bases from V and 8 bases from J; junction bases left unmatched: 6. CDR1 MGHDK and CDR2 SYGVNS come from the germline V gene. The CDR3 sequence is 12 residues long.

Sequencing input: peripheral blood. J is TRBJ1-2 and V is TRBV25-1; 7 bases line up with TRBD1. This receptor was identified in a man aged 18 to 30 with active or convalescent COVID-19. The CDR3 sequence is CASRSRGVGYTF. DNA of the CDR3: TGTGCCAGCAGATCCAGGGGGGTGGGCTACACCTTC.